The clone carrying this T cell receptor beta chain was found a few times. Its cognate antigen is unknown. Primers: 60 Vbeta forward and 13 Jbeta reverse. Original processing methods: Counted up in a later analysis, unique TCR beta chains came to approximately 77 million, with around 9.9 million shared. Libraries were prepared by immunoSEQ multiplex PCR; TCRdb keeps only in-frame clonotypes and omits some of them. The V and J calls and clone size were taken over from that table, and D and trimming were inferred from the DNA. In the table there are under 150,000 clones, roughly 9.6% of which are singletons. These data originate in a study of cytomegalovirus exposure and HLA in healthy donors. Looking at the study overall: Earlier, some 180 million T cells were analyzed, and 117 million unique TCR beta sequences were found among them. Study outcomes and limitations: CMV serostatus was the only immune exposure information that was available. Analysis was carried out at a later point, and it linked a missense DCLRE1C variant to TCR beta V- and J-gene trimming.

The CDR3 has 14 amino acids. CDR1 MNHNS and CDR2 SASEGT come from the germline V gene. V was clipped by 3 bases and J by 3 bases; unmatched bases: 4. What was sequenced was PBMCs. The source is a woman in her forties in good health and CMV-seropositive. The J gene is TRBJ1-2, the V gene TRBV6-1; 7 nucleotides match TRBD1. The chain's CDR3 is CASSEGQSYYGYTF. The CDR3 DNA reads as TGTGCCAGCAGTGAGGGACAGAGCTACTATGGCTACACCTTC.